One sample yielded the 27 T cell receptor beta chains listed below, sequenced in a study of T-cell reconstitution after alpha-beta-depleted transplantation in children. Unique molecular identifiers were built into the TCRbeta library. From the PCR reads, TCRdb called clonotypes with MiXCR, one entry per CDR3 protein. The sample has 600,000 or so distinct CDR3 sequences, around 23% seen once. The sample consisted of PBMCs, mostly from graft donor cells, taken 360 days after TCRalphabeta/CD19-depleted stem cell transplant. These receptors all come from a boy less than two years old who had a stem cell transplant for acute myeloid leukemia, so the T cells may come from the graft donor.

The CDR3 bases are TGCGCCAGCAGCCAAGTTTTGGGGGGTACCGGGGAGCTGTTTTTT. This encodes CASSQVLGGTGELFF. J is TRBJ2-2 and V is TRBV4-3; D possibly corresponds to TRBD2 (6 bases). The V gene's germline CDR1 is LGHNA and CDR2 YSLEER. V shed 1 base and J shed 5 bases, with 11 bases lying between them. The CDR3 length is 15 residues.

V and J are TRBV7-8 and TRBJ2-1, with D unresolved. The germline V and J ends were trimmed by 5 bases and 5 bases, with 10 bases remaining between them. The CDR3 length is 13 residues. The V gene's germline CDR1 is SGHVS and CDR2 FQNEAQ. The CDR3 sequence is CASSTDPNNEQFF. As DNA, the CDR3 is TGTGCCAGCAGCACAGACCCTAACAATGAGCAGTTCTTC. The variable domain in full, completed from reference TRBV7-8 and TRBJ2-1, reads GAGVSQSPRYKVAKRGQDVALRCDPISGHVSLFWYQQALGQGPEFLTYFQNEAQLDKSGLPSDRFFAERPEGSVSTLKIQRTQQEDSAVYLCASSTDPNNEQFFGPGTRLTVL.

The chain couples TRBV6-5 to TRBJ1-1; 10 nucleotides align to TRBD1. The CDR3 is 16 residues long. V lost 4 bases, J lost 1 base, and 6 bases stayed unmatched. The V gene's germline CDR1 is MNHEY and CDR2 SVGAGI. CDR3 sequence reads: CASSWTGGLANTEAFF. The CDR3 coding sequence is TGTGCCAGCAGTTGGACAGGGGGTCTCGCGAACACTGAAGCTTTCTTT.

This clonotype was recorded many times. The chain employs TRBV13 and TRBJ2-7, with 7 bases fitting TRBD2. The CDR3 is 15 residues long. After removal of 3 bases from V and 1 base from J, the junction contained 6 bases not matched to a gene. Germline values: CDR1 PRHDT, CDR2 FYEKMQ (reference sequence). The CDR3 DNA follows: TGTGCCAGCAGCTTGCGGGGAGCGGGGTCCTACGAGCAGTACTTC. This sequence encodes CASSLRGAGSYEQYF. Drawing the rest from reference TRBV13 and TRBJ2-7, the complete variable domain is AAGVIQSPRHLIKEKRETATLKCYPIPRHDTVYWYQQGPGQDPQFLISFYEKMQSDKGSIPDRFSAQQFSDYHSELNMSSLELGDSALYFCASSLRGAGSYEQYFGPGTRLTVT.

Notes on this clonotype: Mismatch with germline at one junction end may stem from a read error. The rearrangement joins TRBV6-1 to TRBJ1-5; D perhaps matches TRBD1 (6 bases). CDR1 and CDR2 (germline): MNHNS, SASEGT. The CDR3 runs to 13 residues. The CDR3: CASRRTVNQPRHF. The CDR3 nucleotides read TGTGCCAGCAGAAGGACAGTCAATCAGCCCCGGCATTTT.

This sequence joins TRBV11-2 and TRBJ2-1; TRBD2 is a possible D gene (6 bases). Germline CDR1 SGHAT, CDR2 FQNNGV. The CDR3 has 12 amino acids. Trimming left V 5 bases short and J 9 bases short, with 11 bases between. The CDR3 loop reads CASSRIGGEQFF. Here the CDR3 DNA reads TGTGCCAGCAGCCGAATCGGGGGTGAGCAGTTCTTC.

J is TRBJ2-5 and V is TRBV2; 11 nucleotides line up with TRBD2. The V segment lost 8 bases and the J segment 6 bases; nucleotides outside the gene matches: 8. There are 14 residues in the CDR3. CDR1 and CDR2 (germline): SNHLY, FYNNEI. DNA of the CDR3: TGTGCCAGCGGGGTAGCGGGGGGGCCCAAGACCCAGTACTTC. This codes for CASGVAGGPKTQYF.

This clonotype has ten or more counts. V gene TRBV12-3 or TRBV12-4 combines with J gene TRBJ2-7; TRBD1 aligns across 8 bases. V shed 5 bases and J 7 bases; nucleotides not matched to a gene: 7. The CDR3 consists of 13 residues. The CDR3 protein is CASSQTGQEEQYV. The CDR3 DNA reads as TGTGCCAGCAGTCAGACGGGACAGGAGGAGCAGTACGTC.

The chain links TRBV20-1 to TRBJ1-2, with D hard to call. The V gene lost 0 bases and the J gene lost 7 bases, with 9 bases spanning the gap. This CDR3 is 12 amino acids long. The V gene's germline CDR1 is DFQATT and CDR2 SNEGSKA (reference sequence). The CDR3 region has the DNA TGCAGTGCTAGAGATCCGACGGTTGGCTACACCTTC. It codes for CSARDPTVGYTF.

This clonotype was seen a few times. The chain recombines TRBV6-5 with TRBJ2-7; no definite D call. From germline, CDR1 is MNHEY and CDR2 SVGAGI. The CDR3 runs to 11 residues. With 7 bases removed from V and 3 bases from J, the gap between germline ends came to 7 bases. The CDR3: CASKRDYEQYF. The CDR3 nucleotides are TGTGCCAGCAAAAGGGACTACGAGCAGTACTTC.

The DNA of the CDR3 is TGCAGCGGCAGGGAGGGTCAAGAGACCCAGTACTTC. Protein sequence: CSGREGQETQYF. V usage is TRBV20-1 and J usage is TRBJ2-5; TRBD2 matches 7 bases. The germline V gene has CDR1 DFQATT and CDR2 SNEGSKA (reference sequence). This CDR3 comprises 12 residues.

V and J are TRBV15 and TRBJ1-2; D gene unclear. Looked up from germline, CDR1 is LNHNV and CDR2 is YYDKDF (reference sequence). The CDR3 totals 11 residues. V was clipped by 6 bases and J by 7 bases, with 9 bases between them. The CDR3 bases are TGTGCCACCAGTTACAGCGGTGGCTACACCTTC. Its translation is CATSYSGGYTF.

This clonotype occurred many times. The chain links TRBV20-1 to TRBJ2-3; D may be TRBD2 (7 bases). CDR3 size: 11 residues. The V end was cut by 5 bases, the J end by 8 bases, with 11 bases between. CDR1 is DFQATT, CDR2 SNEGSKA, per germline (reference sequence). The CDR3 DNA reads as TGCAGTGCTCATAGGGGGGGTACGCAGTATTTT. Encoded protein: CSAHRGGTQYF.

This clonotype was counted many times. The chain employs TRBV2 and TRBJ2-1, with a weak D call TRBD2 (6 bases). Germline V CDR1 and CDR2: SNHLY, FYNNEI. This CDR3 contains 13 residues. V was cut by 9 bases and J by 5 bases, with 14 bases left in between. In nucleotides, the CDR3 is TGTGCCAGGGTCCGGGCGGGGCACAATGAGCAGTTCTTC. This sequence encodes CARVRAGHNEQFF.

The chain couples TRBV27 to TRBJ1-4; 7 positions match TRBD1. The germline gives CDR1 MNHEY, CDR2 SMNVEV (reference sequence). CDR3 length: 15 residues. Losses at the gene ends were 5 bases for V and 5 bases for J; bases not matched to a gene: 8. Here the CDR3 DNA reads TGTGCCAGCAGTGGAGGGGGCAGGGAAAATGAAAAACTGTTTTTT. It specifies CASSGGGRENEKLFF.

This chain joins TRBV9 and TRBJ2-7; no clear D gene. CDR1 SGDLS and CDR2 YYNGEE come from the germline V gene. The V and J ends lost 0 bases and 6 bases respectively, with 7 bases between them. The CDR3 loop spans 12 amino acids. The DNA of the CDR3 is TGTGCCAGCAGCGTAGAAGGCACCGAGCAGTACTTC. It specifies CASSVEGTEQYF. The whole variable domain, filled in from reference TRBV9 and TRBJ2-7, reads DSGVTQTPKHLITATGQRVTLRCSPRSGDLSVYWYQQSLDQGLQFLIQYYNGEERAKGNILERFSAQQFPDLHSELNLSSLELGDSALYFCASSVEGTEQYFGPGTRLTVT.

This clonotype was found many times. The chain has TRBV5-1 and TRBJ2-5, with 7 bases lining up with TRBD1. Germline assignment: CDR1 SGHRS and CDR2 YFSETQ. V gave up 4 bases and J gave up 3 bases; unmatched junction bases: 12. The CDR3 is made up of 16 amino acids. The CDR3 is CASSHGMTGIEETQYF. The CDR3, as DNA: TGCGCCAGCAGCCACGGGATGACAGGGATCGAAGAGACCCAGTACTTC.

This clonotype was detected a few times. This chain uses TRBV29-1 with TRBJ1-2, with 7 bases aligning to TRBD1. V was pared by 6 bases and J by 3 bases, with 10 bases of the junction left unmatched. Germline lookup yields CDR1 SQVTM and CDR2 ANQGSEA. This CDR3 is built from 14 residues. CDR3 nucleotide sequence: TGCAGCGTAGACACGCCCGGGACAGACTATGGCTACACCTTC. Protein product: CSVDTPGTDYGYTF.

This chain uses TRBV6-5 with TRBJ2-7; D is perhaps TRBD1 or TRBD2 (5 bases each). V shed 4 bases and J shed 2 bases, with 12 bases lying between them. CDR3 length: 14 amino acids. Germline V CDR1 and CDR2: MNHEY, SVGAGI. CDR3 nucleotide sequence: TGTGCCAGCAGTTGCAGGGACGAAACCTACGAGCAGTACGTC. This translates into CASSCRDETYEQYV.

V usage is TRBV7-9 and J usage is TRBJ1-1; D is unresolved. The length of the CDR3 is 12 residues. Germline CDR1 SEHNR, CDR2 FQNEAQ (reference sequence). V was shortened by 4 bases and J by 7 bases, with 10 bases between the two germline ends. The CDR3 loop is CASSSATYEAFF. In DNA, the CDR3 is TGTGCCAGCAGCTCTGCAACTTATGAAGCTTTCTTT.

This clonotype was recorded a few times. CDR3 residues: CATSRGGAGPTGGEQYF. The CDR3 DNA reads TGTGCCACCAGCAGAGGCGGTGCAGGGCCCACAGGGGGGGAGCAGTACTTC. The rearrangement joins TRBV15 to TRBJ2-7, with 8 bases aligning to TRBD1. The CDR3 totals 17 residues. Germline V lookup: CDR1 LNHNV, CDR2 YYDKDF (reference sequence). V gave up 1 base and J gave up 7 bases; unmatched junction bases: 15.

The chain uses TRBV12-3 or TRBV12-4 and TRBJ1-5; D possibly corresponds to TRBD1 (5 bases). The CDR3 sequence is 17 residues long. Trimming removed 2 bases at V and 7 bases at J, with 21 bases between. The CDR3, as DNA: TGTGCCAGCAGTTTAAGTAGTGCGGGACTTTCATACCAGCCCCAGCATTTT. It specifies CASSLSSAGLSYQPQHF.

The chain recombines TRBV20-1 with TRBJ2-4; D is unresolved. CDR1 and CDR2 (germline): DFQATT, SNEGSKA (reference sequence). V dropped 0 bases and J dropped 8 bases, with 5 bases sitting between them. The CDR3 is made up of 11 amino acids. CDR3 sequence (DNA): TGCAGTGCTAGAGATCCGGACATTCAGTACTTC. This encodes CSARDPDIQYF.

The CDR3 is CSARDWGGQVINTEAFF. The CDR3 coding sequence is TGCAGTGCTAGAGATTGGGGGGGACAGGTGATTAACACTGAAGCTTTCTTT. V gene TRBV20-1 combines with J gene TRBJ1-1, with 8 bases fitting TRBD1. This CDR3 has 17 amino acids. Germline-derived CDR1 and CDR2 are DFQATT and SNEGSKA (reference sequence). V lost 0 bases to trimming and J lost 2 bases; unmatched junction nucleotides: 11.

The chain has TRBV5-1 and TRBJ1-1; TRBD1 matches 8 bases. The CDR3 loop spans 15 amino acids. V shed 3 bases, J shed 0 bases, and the junction held 4 bases outside the gene matches. Germline CDR1 SGHRS, CDR2 YFSETQ. CDR3 nucleotide sequence: TGCGCCAGCAGCTCCCGACAGGGGATGAACACTGAAGCTTTCTTT. The encoded protein is CASSSRQGMNTEAFF. Full variable domain (outside the CDR3, taken from reference TRBV5-1 and TRBJ1-1): KAGVTQTPRYLIKTRGQQVTLSCSPISGHRSVSWYQQTPGQGLQFLFEYFSETQRNKGNFPGRFSGRQFSNSRSEMNVSTLELGDSALYLCASSSRQGMNTEAFFGQGTRLTVV.

In its sample, this clonotype was seen many times. The chain combines TRBV28 with TRBJ1-1, with a weak D call TRBD1 (6 bases). With 10 bases removed from V and 3 bases from J, the gap between germline ends came to 18 bases. Germline assignment: CDR1 MDHEN and CDR2 SYDVKM. There are 14 residues in the CDR3. Here the CDR3 DNA reads TGTGCCATAGAGATAGGGGGAGGGGACACTGAAGCTTTCTTT. Encoded protein: CAIEIGGGDTEAFF.

J is TRBJ2-5 and V is TRBV20-1, with 9 bases aligning to TRBD2. The germline gives CDR1 DFQATT, CDR2 SNEGSKA (reference sequence). The CDR3 runs to 16 residues. Germline trimming cut 5 bases from V and 5 bases from J; bases unmatched to any gene: 15. CDR3 protein: CSALPIPSGGRETQYF. DNA for the CDR3: TGCAGTGCTCTACCTATCCCGAGCGGGGGGCGGGAGACCCAGTACTTC.